These 17 T cell receptor beta chains were sequenced from one sample in a study of response to subunit inactivated influenza vaccine. TCRdb processed the RT-PCR reads anew with MiXCR; each CDR3 protein has one entry. The table lists 860,000 or so distinct CDR3 sequences, approximately 21% of them singletons. Sample: PBMCs from blood, taken roughly 5 days after vaccination. The receptors shown here come from a man aged 45-65 years who received an inactivated influenza vaccine.

This clonotype turned up a few times. The rearrangement joins TRBV12-3 or TRBV12-4 to TRBJ2-2; 8 positions match TRBD2. The CDR3 loop spans 17 amino acids. With V trimmed by 7 bases and J by 2 bases, 12 bases remained unmatched. CDR3 amino acids: CASKPGLGRSNTGELFF. The CDR3 DNA follows: TGTGCCAGCAAACCGGGACTAGGGCGTTCAAACACCGGGGAGCTGTTTTTT.

The V gene is TRBV18, the J gene TRBJ1-2; D unclear. Trimming stripped 0 bases from V and 4 bases from J, with 12 bases between. The CDR3 loop spans 15 amino acids. Germline assignment: CDR1 KGHSH and CDR2 LQKENI. The CDR3 reads CASSPPSTATYGYTF. The DNA of the CDR3 is TGTGCCAGCTCACCACCGAGCACGGCTACCTATGGCTACACCTTC.

This clonotype turned up a few times. This rearrangement joins TRBV5-1 to TRBJ2-3; unclear D gene. CDR1 is SGHRS, CDR2 YFSETQ, per germline. V lost 4 bases to trimming and J lost 5 bases, with 14 bases between them. The CDR3 covers 14 residues. The CDR3 sequence: CASSTRRPEDTQYF. DNA of the CDR3: TGCGCCAGCAGCACCAGACGGCCCGAAGATACGCAGTATTTT.

This clonotype was counted a few times. This rearrangement joins TRBV7-2 to TRBJ2-1; D is uncertain. This CDR3 has 15 amino acids. CDR1 and CDR2 from the germline V gene are SGHTA and FQGNSA. V lost 3 bases, J lost 5 bases, and 14 bases lay in between. The CDR3 DNA follows: TGTGCCAGCAGCTTTTTAAGCTACAGAAACAATGAGCAGTTCTTC. This encodes CASSFLSYRNNEQFF.

The chain couples TRBV5-1 to TRBJ2-7, with D perhaps given as TRBD1 or TRBD2 (6 bases each). Germline lookup yields CDR1 SGHRS and CDR2 YFSETQ. The CDR3 length is 16 residues. Trimming cost V 3 bases and J 5 bases, with 21 bases left between them. The CDR3 loop is CASSWGTGQGRNEQYF. For the CDR3, the DNA is TGCGCCAGCAGCTGGGGCACGGGGCAGGGGAGGAACGAGCAGTACTTC.

This clonotype showed up many times. The chain recombines TRBV12-3 or TRBV12-4 with TRBJ1-5, with a weak D call TRBD1 (6 bases). The V gene lost 5 bases and the J gene lost 1 base, with 9 bases spanning the gap. The CDR3 is made up of 14 amino acids. CDR3 DNA sequence: TGTGCCAGCAGTGGCGGACAGAGCAATCAGCCCCAGCATTTT. Its protein is CASSGGQSNQPQHF.

This chain links TRBV6-2 or TRBV6-3 with TRBJ2-7, with D tentatively TRBD2 (5 bases). Germline V CDR1 and CDR2: MNHEY, SVGEGT. V lost 5 bases and J lost 0, with 14 bases in between. The CDR3 is 15 amino acids. CDR3 DNA: TGTGCCAGCAGTGCAGGACTCCACGACTCCTACGAGCAGTACTTC. Protein: CASSAGLHDSYEQYF.

This sequence joins TRBV11-3 and TRBJ1-1, with TRBD1 as a possible D gene (5 bases). Trimming left V 7 bases short and J 2 bases short, with 11 bases between. The CDR3 has 13 residues. Germline loops: CDR1 SGHNT, CDR2 YENEEA. As DNA, the CDR3 is TGTGCCAGCAATCCACAGGTCAACACTGAAGCTTTCTTT. Translation gives CASNPQVNTEAFF.

The rearrangement links TRBV12-3 or TRBV12-4 to TRBJ2-2; D is uncertain. V lost 3 bases and J lost 6, with 14 bases in between. The CDR3 has 15 amino acids. In nucleotides, the CDR3 is TGTGCCAGCAGTTTCCAGACTGGTTTCGCCGGGGAGCTGTTTTTT. It codes for CASSFQTGFAGELFF.

This chain's CDR3 is CASSLAGSVGSGEKLFF. For the CDR3, the DNA is TGCGCCAGCAGCTTGGCCGGTTCTGTGGGAAGTGGGGAAAAACTGTTTTTT. The V and J genes are TRBV5-1 and TRBJ1-4; no firm D call. CDR1 is SGHRS, CDR2 YFSETQ, per germline. Trimming pared 0 bases from V and 8 bases from J, leaving 20 bases between. This CDR3 contains 17 residues.

This clonotype was observed a handful of times. The genes are TRBV20-1 and TRBJ1-6, with 9 bases matching TRBD1. This CDR3 comprises 13 residues. Germline loops: CDR1 DFQATT, CDR2 SNEGSKA (reference sequence). J was trimmed by 8 bases and V by 5 bases; bases with no gene match: 4. CDR3 amino acids: CSAFRTGDSPLHF. As DNA, the CDR3 is TGCAGTGCTTTCCGGACAGGGGATTCACCCCTCCACTTT.

The chain recombines TRBV4-2 with TRBJ2-7, with TRBD1 as a possible D gene (6 bases). CDR3 length: 14 amino acids. Germline CDR1 is LGHNA and CDR2 is YNFKEQ. V shed 2 bases and J shed 5 bases, with 13 bases lying between them. CDR3 protein: CASSQTGNQDEQYF. DNA of the CDR3: TGTGCCAGCAGCCAAACAGGGAATCAGGACGAGCAGTACTTC.

The chain uses TRBV19 and TRBJ2-1, with 11 bases that match TRBD2. In germline, CDR1 is LNHDA, CDR2 SQIVND (reference sequence). The CDR3 contains 13 residues. Trimming removed 8 bases from V and 4 bases from J; junction bases left unmatched: 1. The CDR3: CASGLAGYNEQFF. For the CDR3, the DNA is TGTGCCAGTGGACTAGCGGGTTACAATGAGCAGTTCTTC. Full variable domain (remainder filled in from reference TRBV19 and TRBJ2-1): DGGITQSPKYLFRKEGQNVTLSCEQNLNHDAMYWYRQDPGQGLRLIYYSQIVNDFQKGDIAEGYSVSREKKESFPLTVTSAQKNPTAFYLCASGLAGYNEQFFGPGTRLTVL.

This clonotype has only a few counts. The J gene is TRBJ2-1, the V gene TRBV12-3 or TRBV12-4, with a tentative D call TRBD1 (6 bases). V was shortened by 2 bases and J by 8 bases, with 25 bases between the two germline ends. This CDR3 comprises 18 residues. CDR3 DNA: TGTGCCAGCAGTTTATATTCACAGGGCACGGCGAATGGGGATGAGCAGTTCTTC. This codes for CASSLYSQGTANGDEQFF.

The chain couples TRBV19 to TRBJ1-2; tentative D call: TRBD1 (5 bases). This CDR3 region has 14 residues. The ends were cut back, 2 bases at V and 3 bases at J, with 10 bases in the middle. Germline V gene data show CDR1 as LNHDA and CDR2 as SQIVND (reference sequence). The CDR3 DNA reads as TGTGCCAGTAGTATATCGGGACGGTACTATGGCTACACCTTC. Encoded protein: CASSISGRYYGYTF.

In this sample, this clonotype turned up once. The chain recombines TRBV5-1 with TRBJ2-3; weak D call: TRBD1 (6 bases). Trimming stripped 3 bases from V and 7 bases from J, with 12 bases between. There are 13 residues in the CDR3. From germline, CDR1 is SGHRS and CDR2 YFSETQ. CDR3 in DNA: TGCGCCAGCAGCTCGACAGGTTCACATACGCAGTATTTT. Translated, it gives CASSSTGSHTQYF.

V usage is TRBV12-3 or TRBV12-4 and J usage is TRBJ2-1; no firm D call. The length of the CDR3 is 14 residues. With 3 bases removed from V and 1 base from J, the gap between germline ends came to 7 bases. The CDR3 loop is CASSFRLSYNEQFF. The CDR3 DNA reads TGTGCCAGCAGTTTTAGGCTTTCCTACAATGAGCAGTTCTTC.